The 2 T cell receptor beta chains in this list originate from one sample, sequenced in a study of cytomegalovirus exposure and HLA in healthy donors. The PCR used 60 Vbeta and 13 Jbeta primers. Measured with immunoSEQ multiplex PCR; TCRdb has only the in-frame clones, and not every one. This repertoire shows over 70,000 clones, around 80% found once; its top ten account for around 25%. Material for sequencing was PBMCs. These receptors were collected from a woman aged 45-59 years in good health and CMV-seropositive.

This chain connects TRBV7-8 to TRBJ2-6; possibly TRBD1 for D (6 bases). The CDR3 spans 15 residues. From germline, CDR1 is SGHVS and CDR2 FQNEAQ. V was shortened by 3 bases and J by 2 bases, with 8 bases between the two germline ends. In DNA, the CDR3 is TGTGCCAGCAGCTTCACAGGGACTGGGGCCAACGTCCTGACTTTC. This encodes CASSFTGTGANVLTF.

This chain connects TRBV5-1 to TRBJ2-7; 12 bases align to TRBD2. Germline CDR1 and CDR2: SGHRS and YFSETQ. The CDR3 totals 16 residues. The V segment lost 3 bases and the J segment 0 bases; nucleotides outside the gene matches: 4. The CDR3 here is CASSSGLAGSSYEQYV. The CDR3 bases are TGCGCCAGCAGCTCAGGACTAGCGGGGAGCTCCTACGAGCAGTACGTC.